A single sample is the source of the 32 T cell receptor beta chains below, sequenced in a study of CD8 T cells in ankylosing spondylitis. No antigen has been identified for these receptors. Study-wide results and limits: In ankylosing spondylitis blood, a motif of 7 to 9 highly homologous TCR beta variants appeared characteristic.

From the 5' RACE reads, TCRdb called clonotypes with MiXCR, one entry per CDR3 protein. The data show 650,000 to 800,000 distinct CDR3 sequences, with around 20% seen just once and around 20% held by the top ten. Material for sequencing was blood, either unsorted or a sorted T cell fraction (not recorded which). The receptors shown here come from a male donor with ankylosing spondylitis.

V usage is TRBV12-3 or TRBV12-4 and J usage is TRBJ2-5, with 7 positions matching TRBD1. J was trimmed by 1 base and V by 7 bases; bases with no gene match: 9. This CDR3 is built from 15 residues. CDR3 in amino acids: CASKRTGEAQETQYF. In DNA form, the CDR3 reads TGTGCCAGCAAACGGACAGGTGAAGCCCAAGAGACCCAGTACTTC.

This clonotype showed up many times. The rearrangement uses TRBV6-5 and TRBJ2-1, with D perhaps TRBD2 (5 bases). Trimming removed 4 bases from V and 2 bases from J, with 12 bases in between. Germline assignment: CDR1 MNHEY and CDR2 SVGAGI. This CDR3 region has 15 residues. The CDR3: CASSFGERTYNEQFF. In nucleotides, the CDR3 is TGTGCCAGCAGTTTCGGGGAGCGGACCTACAATGAGCAGTTCTTC.

This clonotype was detected only a few times. The chain is built from TRBV10-3 and TRBJ2-7; 15 nucleotides match TRBD2. Per germline, CDR1 ENHRY and CDR2 SYGVKD. V shed 8 bases and J 4 bases; nucleotides not matched to a gene: 0. The CDR3 sequence is 13 residues long. CDR3 in DNA: TGTGCCATCGGGACTAGCGGGGGGTACGAGCAGTACTTC. It codes for CAIGTSGGYEQYF.

In nucleotides, the CDR3 is TGCGCCAGCAGCCAAGGGCCGGGGCAAGAGACCCAGTACTTC. It translates to CASSQGPGQETQYF. This sequence joins TRBV4-1 and TRBJ2-5; D possibly corresponds to TRBD2 (5 bases). V shed 1 base and J shed 2 bases, with 8 bases lying between them. Germline assignment: CDR1 MGHRA and CDR2 YSYEKL. The CDR3 contains 14 residues.

A few counts support this clonotype. The chain couples TRBV7-9 to TRBJ2-7, with D perhaps TRBD2 (5 bases). Trimming removed 3 bases from V and 6 bases from J, with 9 bases in between. This CDR3 is built from 12 residues. CDR1 is SEHNR and CDR2 is FQNEAQ in the germline V gene (reference sequence). CDR3 DNA: TGTGCCAGCAGCTTCGGGGTAACCGAGCAGTACTTC. Translated: CASSFGVTEQYF.

A few counts support this clonotype. The V call is TRBV6-5, the J call TRBJ2-5; D could derive from TRBD1 or TRBD2 (6 bases each). Deletions cut 2 bases from V and 3 bases from J, with 10 bases between. Germline assignment: CDR1 MNHEY and CDR2 SVGAGI. The CDR3 has 14 amino acids. DNA for the CDR3: TGTGCCAGCAGTTACGGGGGGCTTGAAGAGACCCAGTACTTC. Translating gives CASSYGGLEETQYF.

V is TRBV4-1 and J is TRBJ1-1; D is unclear. Trimming stripped 0 bases from V and 4 bases from J, with 9 bases between. Germline V lookup: CDR1 MGHRA, CDR2 YSYEKL. The CDR3 is 14 amino acids. The CDR3 reads CASSQEYGTTEAFF. The CDR3 nucleotides are TGCGCCAGCAGCCAAGAATATGGTACCACTGAAGCTTTCTTT.

Many counts were recorded for this clonotype. The CDR3 sequence is CASSLLTNTEAFF. The CDR3 nucleotides read TGTGCCAGCAGCTTGCTGACCAACACTGAAGCTTTCTTT. The chain is built from TRBV7-2 and TRBJ1-1; no firm D call. The CDR3 is 13 residues long. Germline V gene lookup returns CDR1 SGHTA and CDR2 FQGNSA. V shed 3 bases and J shed 2 bases, with 7 bases lying between them.

This clonotype was seen many times. This chain links TRBV4-3 with TRBJ1-1, with no clear D. CDR1 is LGHNA and CDR2 is YSLEER in the germline V gene. V shed 4 bases and J shed 7 bases, with 19 bases lying between them. The CDR3 has 15 residues. The chain's CDR3 is CASSPRPGRELEAFF. CDR3 nucleotides: TGCGCCAGCAGCCCCCGTCCCGGGAGGGAACTTGAAGCTTTCTTT.

This chain connects TRBV14 to TRBJ2-1, with TRBD2 matching over 7 bases. V trimming: 5 bases; J trimming: 3 bases; junction bases outside the gene matches: 10. This CDR3 contains 16 residues. Looked up from germline, CDR1 is SGHDN and CDR2 is FVKESK. CDR3 bases: TGTGCCAGCAGCTTCGCGGGCGGGGGATTCTACAATGAGCAGTTCTTC. Encoded protein: CASSFAGGGFYNEQFF.

This clonotype was seen a few times. The rearrangement uses TRBV5-6 and TRBJ2-1; D is perhaps TRBD2 (5 bases). Germline V gene data show CDR1 as SGHDT and CDR2 as YYEEEE. Trimming removed 0 bases at V and 14 bases at J, with 9 bases between. The CDR3 totals 11 residues. The chain's CDR3 is CASSLAGREFF. CDR3 sequence (DNA): TGTGCCAGCAGCTTGGCGGGAAGGGAGTTCTTC. Using reference TRBV5-6 and TRBJ2-1 for the parts outside the CDR3, the full variable domain is DAGVTQSPTHLIKTRGQQVTLRCSPKSGHDTVSWYQQALGQGPQFIFQYYEEEERQRGNFPDRFSGHQFPNYSSELNVNALLLGDSALYLCASSLAGREFFGPGTRLTVL.

This clonotype was seen a handful of times. The V call is TRBV11-2, the J call TRBJ2-1, with 8 nucleotides matching TRBD2. Looked up from germline, CDR1 is SGHAT and CDR2 is FQNNGV. Unmatched junction bases numbered 4, after V lost 4 bases and J lost 8 bases. The CDR3 sequence is 13 residues long. The CDR3, as DNA: TGTGCCAGCAGCTCAAGACTAGCGTATGAGCAGTTCTTC. It yields the protein CASSSRLAYEQFF.

The chain recombines TRBV18 with TRBJ1-1; 8 bases align to TRBD1. CDR1 is KGHSH, CDR2 LQKENI, per germline. The V and J ends lost 0 bases and 4 bases, in that order; junction bases with no gene match: 4. The CDR3 has 15 amino acids. Here the CDR3 reads CASSPPPGGLTEAFF. For the CDR3, the DNA is TGTGCCAGCTCACCACCGCCAGGGGGCCTCACTGAAGCTTTCTTT.

V gene TRBV27 combines with J gene TRBJ1-6; D not resolved. CDR3 size: 15 residues. CDR1 MNHEY and CDR2 SMNVEV come from the germline V gene (reference sequence). Deletions cut 0 bases from V and 9 bases from J, with 12 bases between. CDR3 nucleotide sequence: TGTGCCAGCAGTTTATCGCAAGGGCTGGGTTCACCCCTCCACTTT. This encodes CASSLSQGLGSPLHF.

This sequence joins TRBV15 and TRBJ2-1, with a weak D call TRBD1 (6 bases). V lost 0 bases and J 0 bases, leaving 12 bases between the germline ends. The CDR3 covers 17 residues. Germline V gene sequence: CDR1 LNHNV, CDR2 YYDKDF (reference sequence). CDR3 bases: TGTGCCACCAGCAGAGAGGACAGCTCTTACTCCTACAATGAGCAGTTCTTC. It yields the protein CATSREDSSYSYNEQFF.

V gene TRBV10-3 combines with J gene TRBJ2-7, with TRBD1 identical over 8 bases. Germline V gene data show CDR1 as ENHRY and CDR2 as SYGVKD. The CDR3 consists of 16 residues. V was clipped by 3 bases and J by 3 bases; unmatched bases: 10. As DNA, the CDR3 is TGTGCCATCAGTGATTCCGGGGACAGGACACGCTACGAGCAGTACTTC. Translation gives CAISDSGDRTRYEQYF.

This clonotype was detected only a few times. This sequence joins TRBV4-1 and TRBJ1-2; maybe TRBD1 (6 bases). Trimming removed 0 bases at V and 8 bases at J, with 16 bases between. In germline, CDR1 is MGHRA, CDR2 YSYEKL. This CDR3 spans 15 amino acids. CDR3 bases: TGCGCCAGCAGCCAAGATCCGGGGGGCCAAGGGGGCTACACCTTC. This sequence encodes CASSQDPGGQGGYTF.

There are a few counts of this clonotype. J is TRBJ1-4 and V is TRBV12-3 or TRBV12-4, with TRBD1 matching 9 bases. The junction had 6 bases not matched to a gene; V was cut back by 5 bases and J by 5 bases. This CDR3 spans 15 amino acids. CDR3 DNA sequence: TGTGCCAGCAGTATAGGACAGGGGCAAAATGAAAAACTGTTTTTT. Its protein is CASSIGQGQNEKLFF.

The rearrangement joins TRBV4-1 to TRBJ2-5; D may be TRBD2 (6 bases). This CDR3 region has 12 residues. Germline loops: CDR1 MGHRA, CDR2 YSYEKL. Trimming took 4 bases from V and 3 from J, leaving 6 bases between them. The CDR3 region has the DNA TGCGCCAGCAGCCGGAGGGAAGAGACCCAGTACTTC. It codes for CASSRREETQYF.

The chain is built from TRBV29-1 and TRBJ2-1, with a tentative D call TRBD2 (6 bases). The length of the CDR3 is 13 residues. From germline, CDR1 is SQVTM and CDR2 ANQGSEA. The V and J ends lost 8 bases and 3 bases respectively, with 14 bases between them. CDR3 bases: TGCAGCAGCACTAGCATGGACTACAATGAGCAGTTCTTC. Translating it yields CSSTSMDYNEQFF.

The chain couples TRBV6-5 to TRBJ2-7; D is ambiguous. V was cut by 0 bases and J by 1 base, with 13 bases left in between. CDR3 length equals 16 residues. Germline CDR1 reads MNHEY; CDR2 reads SVGAGI. For the CDR3, the DNA is TGTGCCAGCAGTTACTCTCCACAGAGTCTATCCTACGAGCAGTACTTC. It yields the protein CASSYSPQSLSYEQYF.

This sequence joins TRBV15 and TRBJ2-6; TRBD1 matches at 9 bases. Germline lookup yields CDR1 LNHNV and CDR2 YYDKDF (reference sequence). The CDR3 spans 16 residues. V lost 5 bases and J lost 0; bases outside the gene matches: 2. The CDR3 bases are TGTGCCACCAGCCGGGACAGGGCCTCTGGGGCCAACGTCCTGACTTTC. Its translation is CATSRDRASGANVLTF.

This clonotype was found a few times. This chain joins TRBV6-5 and TRBJ1-2; possible D gene TRBD1, 6 bases. The CDR3 spans 13 residues. In germline, CDR1 is MNHEY, CDR2 SVGAGI. The V end lost 0 bases, the J end lost 5 bases, and 7 bases lay between the germline ends. The CDR3 loop is CASSYSRGYGYTF. CDR3 DNA: TGTGCCAGCAGTTACTCCAGGGGATATGGCTACACCTTC.

This clonotype was counted only a few times. The V gene is TRBV5-6, the J gene TRBJ1-2; 7 bases are shared with TRBD1. The CDR3 totals 15 residues. J lost 6 bases, V lost 4 bases, and 12 bases had no gene match. Looked up from germline, CDR1 is SGHDT and CDR2 is YYEEEE. CDR3 bases: TGTGCCAGCAGCCCGCGACAGGGTAGGCGAGATGGCTACACCTTC. Its translation is CASSPRQGRRDGYTF.

This clonotype was observed a few times. This rearrangement joins TRBV20-1 to TRBJ2-2, with 13 bases fitting TRBD2. Looked up from germline, CDR1 is DFQATT and CDR2 is SNEGSKA (reference sequence). The V segment lost 5 bases and the J segment 4 bases; nucleotides outside the gene matches: 4. The CDR3 has 15 amino acids. CDR3 nucleotide sequence: TGCAGTGCTCGGACTAGCGGGGGCGGCACCGGGGAGCTGTTTTTT. It codes for CSARTSGGGTGELFF.

This sequence joins TRBV27 and TRBJ2-1, with 7 nucleotides matching TRBD1. Germline lookup yields CDR1 MNHEY and CDR2 SMNVEV (reference sequence). The CDR3 totals 14 residues. With 6 bases clipped from V and 4 bases from J, the junction kept 6 bases outside the gene matches. Here the CDR3 reads CASRRGQEYNEQFF. The CDR3 nucleotides are TGTGCCAGCAGACGCGGACAGGAGTACAATGAGCAGTTCTTC.

This clonotype has a handful of counts. V and J are TRBV18 and TRBJ1-2; D is perhaps TRBD1 (6 bases). The germline V gene encodes CDR1 KGHSH and CDR2 LQKENI. The CDR3 sequence is 15 residues long. The V gene lost 3 bases and the J gene lost 2 bases, with 13 bases spanning the gap. CDR3 residues: CASSPSTGKNYGYTF. CDR3 bases: TGTGCCAGCTCACCCTCGACAGGAAAAAACTATGGCTACACCTTC.

This CDR3 is CASSQTGTTKSGNTIYF. CDR3 bases: TGTGCCAGCAGCCAGACAGGGACAACGAAATCTGGAAACACCATATATTTT. The rearrangement uses TRBV5-6 and TRBJ1-3; 7 bases line up with TRBD1. J lost 1 base, V lost 4 bases, and 11 bases had no gene match. The CDR3 contains 17 residues. Germline V lookup: CDR1 SGHDT, CDR2 YYEEEE.

The chain carries TRBV20-1 and TRBJ1-3; unclear D gene. Germline V gene lookup returns CDR1 DFQATT and CDR2 SNEGSKA (reference sequence). Trimming pared 2 bases from V and 0 bases from J, leaving 11 bases between. This CDR3 spans 15 amino acids. CDR3 sequence reads: CSARSPANSGNTIYF. CDR3 coding DNA: TGCAGTGCTAGATCTCCGGCGAACTCTGGAAACACCATATATTTT.

This clonotype was observed a handful of times. This chain uses TRBV7-8 with TRBJ2-1, with TRBD2 matching 11 bases. The CDR3 runs 14 residues. Germline CDR1 SGHVS, CDR2 FQNEAQ. V lost 5 bases and J lost 10; bases outside the gene matches: 7. The CDR3 DNA follows: TGTGCCAGCAGCCCGGGACTAGCGGAACCGGAGCAGTTCTTC. Its protein product is CASSPGLAEPEQFF.

The chain employs TRBV12-3 or TRBV12-4 and TRBJ2-1; 16 nucleotides align to TRBD2. Trimming at V came to 8 bases and at J to 1 base, leaving 11 bases not matched to a gene. This CDR3 contains 19 residues. The CDR3 DNA reads TGTGCCAGCTGTTCGCCGGGACTAGCGGGGGGGCAATCCTACAATGAGCAGTTCTTC. Its translation is CASCSPGLAGGQSYNEQFF.

A few counts support this clonotype. V usage is TRBV20-1 and J usage is TRBJ2-5, with TRBD2 as a possible D gene (7 bases). V gave up 0 bases and J gave up 5 bases, with 13 bases separating them. In germline, CDR1 is DFQATT, CDR2 SNEGSKA (reference sequence). The CDR3 totals 14 residues. CDR3: CSARDWEGGETQYF. As DNA, the CDR3 is TGCAGTGCTAGAGATTGGGAGGGGGGTGAGACCCAGTACTTC.